Sequencing of this TCR beta chain was carried out in a study of identical twins. Study results and limitations: The study reached conclusions through statistical analysis that was cross-sectional, not following the same donors. Out-of-frame TCR alpha sharing in monozygotic twins exceeded recombination model predictions. A lower insertion count was a feature of abundant cord blood beta clonotypes, with no such feature in memory repertoires.

Only one count was recorded for this clonotype. Its specificity is unknown. The germline CDR1 and CDR2 sequences are KGHSH and LQKENI. The CDR3 totals 15 residues. With 0 bases clipped from V and 0 bases from J, the junction kept 2 bases outside the gene matches. Carrying unique molecular identifiers, the cDNA also gained a universal primer site through template switching. Using its own MiXCR run on the 5' RACE reads, TCRdb lists one record per CDR3 protein. There are just under 550,000 distinct CDR3 sequences in the sample; approximately 14% occur only once, and about 0.47% lies in the top ten. Separately, the same data were catalogued under a study of yellow fever vaccine responses in identical twins.

The receptor comes from a young woman in good health. Sequencing used CD4+ T cells sorted from blood. This chain joins TRBV18 and TRBJ2-7, with 7 bases fitting TRBD2. The CDR3 region is CASSPPASGSYEQYF. The CDR3 DNA follows: TGTGCCAGCTCACCACCGGCTAGCGGCTCCTACGAGCAGTACTTC. The variable domain in full, with the rest retrieved from reference TRBV18 and TRBJ2-7, is NAGVMQNPRHLVRRRGQEARLRCSPMKGHSHVYWYRQLPEEGLKFMVYLQKENIIDESGMPKERFSAEFPKEGPSILRIQQVVRGDSAAYFCASSPPASGSYEQYFGPGTRLTVT.